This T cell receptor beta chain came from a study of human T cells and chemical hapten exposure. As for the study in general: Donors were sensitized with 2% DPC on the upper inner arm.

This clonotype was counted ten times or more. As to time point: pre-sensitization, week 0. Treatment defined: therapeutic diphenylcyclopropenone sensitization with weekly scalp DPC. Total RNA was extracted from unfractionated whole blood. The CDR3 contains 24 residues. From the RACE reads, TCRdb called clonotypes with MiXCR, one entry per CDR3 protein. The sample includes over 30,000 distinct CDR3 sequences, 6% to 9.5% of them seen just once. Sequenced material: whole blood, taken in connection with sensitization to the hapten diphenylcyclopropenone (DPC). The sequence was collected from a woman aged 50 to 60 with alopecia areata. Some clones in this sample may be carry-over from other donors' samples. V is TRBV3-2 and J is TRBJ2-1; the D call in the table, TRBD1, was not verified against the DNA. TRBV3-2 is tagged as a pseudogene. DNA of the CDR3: TGTGCCAGCAGCCAAGAGGAAACAGGGGAATATACTCTACATGATACTCTACAATGTAGCCCGCAGTTCTTC. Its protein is CASSQEETGEYTLHDTLQCSPQFF.